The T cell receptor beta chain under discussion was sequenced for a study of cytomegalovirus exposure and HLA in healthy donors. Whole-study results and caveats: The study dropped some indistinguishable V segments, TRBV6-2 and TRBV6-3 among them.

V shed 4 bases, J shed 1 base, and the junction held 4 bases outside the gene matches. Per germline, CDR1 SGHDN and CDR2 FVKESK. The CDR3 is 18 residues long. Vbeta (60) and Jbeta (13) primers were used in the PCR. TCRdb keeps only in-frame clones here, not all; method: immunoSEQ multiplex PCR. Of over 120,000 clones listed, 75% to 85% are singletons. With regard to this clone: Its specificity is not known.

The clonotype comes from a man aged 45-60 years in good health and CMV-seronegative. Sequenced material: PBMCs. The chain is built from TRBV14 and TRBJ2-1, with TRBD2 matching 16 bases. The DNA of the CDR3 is TGTGCCAGCAGCCCGGGACTAGCGGGAGGGCTATCCTACAATGAGCAGTTCTTC. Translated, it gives CASSPGLAGGLSYNEQFF.